The 23 T cell receptor beta chains below all came from one sample that was sequenced in a study of vaccination effects on CD4 cells after COVID-19. Peptide-pool stimulation followed by sequencing identified expanded antigen-specific CD4+ clonotypes in the ViraFEST assay. Following culture for under 12 days, CD4+ T cells were isolated. The participants, recipients of two vaccine doses, got either BNT162b2 or mRNA-1273. These receptors have no identified antigens. Profiled with immunoSEQ multiplex PCR; TCRdb holds only in-frame clones, not every one. This sample has about 33,000 clones, with approximately 78% found just once. The specimen was CD4+ T cells from PBMCs cultured with HCoV-NL63 spike peptides, collected after COVID-19 vaccination. The receptors come from a human donor who received a COVID-19 vaccine. Some clones in this sample may be carry-over from other donors' samples.

This chain uses TRBV24-1 with TRBJ2-1; 11 bases align to TRBD2. Germline lookup yields CDR1 KGHDR and CDR2 SFDVKD. The junction had 8 bases not matched to a gene; V was cut back by 8 bases and J by 15 bases. CDR3 length: 12 residues. The CDR3: CATKASGGSWFF. In DNA, the CDR3 is TGTGCCACCAAAGCTAGCGGGGGGTCCTGGTTCTTC.

The chain combines TRBV4-3 with TRBJ2-2; 12 nucleotides align to TRBD2. Germline loops: CDR1 LGHNA, CDR2 YSLEER. The CDR3 loop spans 17 amino acids. V was pared by 0 bases and J by 6 bases, with 5 bases of the junction left unmatched. The CDR3 is CASSQESPSGGAGELFF. The DNA for the CDR3 is TGCGCCAGCAGCCAAGAGTCCCCTAGCGGGGGGGCCGGGGAGCTGTTTTTT.

The rearrangement links TRBV24-1 to TRBJ2-2; TRBD1 agrees at 9 bases. The CDR3 spans 13 residues. CDR1 is KGHDR and CDR2 is SFDVKD in the germline V gene. V was clipped by 4 bases and J by 14 bases; unmatched bases: 7. The CDR3 DNA follows: TGTGCCACCAGTGACACCGACAGGGGGTCTCTGTTTTTT. Translation gives CATSDTDRGSLFF.

The gene calls are TRBV19 and TRBJ1-5; D perhaps matches TRBD1 (6 bases). The V end was cut by 5 bases, the J end by 4 bases, with 6 bases between. Germline CDR1 LNHDA, CDR2 SQIVND (reference sequence). The CDR3 extends over 12 amino acids. The CDR3 region is CASSQGNQPQHF. The CDR3, as DNA: TGTGCCAGTAGTCAGGGGAATCAGCCCCAGCATTTT.

CDR3 nucleotide sequence: TGTGCCAGCAGCCCAACGTGGGGCCACGAGCAGTACGTC. It codes for CASSPTWGHEQYV. This chain joins TRBV5-6 and TRBJ2-7; a possible D gene is TRBD1 (5 bases). The CDR3 contains 13 residues. Trimming removed 4 bases from V and 5 bases from J, with 13 bases in between. Germline V lookup: CDR1 SGHDT, CDR2 YYEEEE.

This rearrangement joins TRBV19 to TRBJ1-5; 7 nucleotides line up with TRBD1. The CDR3 is made up of 13 amino acids. V shed 5 bases and J 6 bases; nucleotides not matched to a gene: 4. Germline loops: CDR1 LNHDA, CDR2 SQIVND (reference sequence). CDR3 DNA sequence: TGTGCCAGTAGTGACAGGGTCCGTCAGCCCCAGCATTTT. Protein sequence: CASSDRVRQPQHF.

The chain couples TRBV9 to TRBJ1-4; 9 nucleotides line up with TRBD1. Germline V gene sequence: CDR1 SGDLS, CDR2 YYNGEE. The CDR3 covers 16 residues. V lost 4 bases to trimming and J lost 8 bases; unmatched junction nucleotides: 12. CDR3 bases: TGTGCCAGCAGCACACTCCCGGGACAGGGTAGGGAAAAACTGTTTTTT. Amino acid sequence: CASSTLPGQGREKLFF.

This sequence joins TRBV3-1 (or the pseudogene TRBV3-2) and TRBJ1-5, with a tentative D call TRBD1 (5 bases). The CDR3 spans 15 residues. CDR1 and CDR2 from the germline V gene are LGHDT and YNNKEL (reference sequence). Trimming pared 7 bases from V and 5 bases from J, leaving 18 bases between. The CDR3 protein is CASKRDSHCDQPQHF. Here the CDR3 DNA reads TGTGCCAGCAAACGGGACTCCCACTGTGATCAGCCCCAGCATTTT.

The rearrangement joins TRBV5-1 to TRBJ2-5; tentatively, D is TRBD1 (6 bases). The CDR3 runs to 15 residues. The ends were cut back, 4 bases at V and 5 bases at J, with 18 bases in the middle. Germline CDR1 SGHRS, CDR2 YFSETQ. CDR3 loop: CASSPRDTAGETQYF. The CDR3, as DNA: TGCGCCAGCAGCCCCCGGGACACCGCCGGGGAGACCCAGTACTTC.

This clone appeared a single time. This chain connects TRBV2 to TRBJ2-2, with D maybe TRBD1 (5 bases). Germline assignment: CDR1 SNHLY and CDR2 FYNNEI. Between the trimmed V and J ends, which lost 7 bases and 0 bases, there was a span of 12 bases. The CDR3 is made up of 15 amino acids. The CDR3: CASNGRVANTGELFF. In nucleotides, the CDR3 is TGTGCCAGCAACGGCAGGGTCGCGAACACCGGGGAGCTGTTTTTT.

V gene TRBV9 combines with J gene TRBJ1-1; D possibly corresponds to TRBD1 (6 bases). CDR3 size: 14 residues. The V gene lost 4 bases and the J gene lost 4 bases, with 14 bases spanning the gap. Germline CDR1 is SGDLS and CDR2 is YYNGEE. In nucleotides, the CDR3 is TGTGCCAGCAGCAAAGGGGGGGCTGGCACTGAAGCTTTCTTT. It codes for CASSKGGAGTEAFF. Based on the CDR3 plus reference TRBV9 and TRBJ1-1, the full variable domain is DSGVTQTPKHLITATGQRVTLRCSPRSGDLSVYWYQQSLDQGLQFLIQYYNGEERAKGNILERFSAQQFPDLHSELNLSSLELGDSALYFCASSKGGAGTEAFFGQGTRLTVV.

This clone is a singleton in its sample. The chain employs TRBV2 and TRBJ2-3, with 8 bases lining up with TRBD2. The CDR3 contains 15 residues. V lost 2 bases, J lost 1 base, and 2 bases stayed unmatched. The germline CDR1 and CDR2 sequences are SNHLY and FYNNEI. The CDR3 sequence: CASSERRGGTDTQYF. As DNA, the CDR3 is TGTGCCAGCAGTGAAAGGCGGGGGGGCACAGATACGCAGTATTTT.

This CDR3 is CATTTQPNSNQPQHF. The CDR3 nucleotides are TGTGCCACCACCACCCAGCCTAATAGCAATCAGCCCCAGCATTTT. The chain combines TRBV19 with TRBJ1-5; no reliable D call. Germline CDR1 and CDR2: LNHDA and SQIVND (reference sequence). Trimming took 10 bases from V and 0 from J, leaving 16 bases between them. The CDR3 covers 15 residues.

V and J are TRBV6-6 and TRBJ1-1; D perhaps matches TRBD1 (5 bases). The CDR3 is 15 amino acids. The germline V and J ends were trimmed by 8 bases and 3 bases, with 19 bases remaining between them. The V gene's germline CDR1 is MNHNY and CDR2 SVGAGI (reference sequence). The CDR3 loop reads CASETAQGIHTEAFF. The DNA for the CDR3 is TGTGCCAGCGAAACCGCCCAGGGTATACACACTGAAGCTTTCTTT.

The chain carries TRBV6-1 and TRBJ2-3; no definite D call. The length of the CDR3 is 16 residues. The germline V gene has CDR1 MNHNS and CDR2 SASEGT. Trimming pared 0 bases from V and 0 bases from J, leaving 10 bases between. CDR3 in DNA: TGTGCCAGCAGTGAAGCGACCGTCAGTAGCACAGATACGCAGTATTTT. Its protein is CASSEATVSSTDTQYF.

The chain recombines TRBV5-1 with TRBJ1-3; the match to TRBD1 covers 8 bases. The V segment lost 1 base and the J segment 0 bases; nucleotides outside the gene matches: 3. There are 16 residues in the CDR3. Germline CDR1 SGHRS, CDR2 YFSETQ. CDR3 protein: CASSLTRGLSGNTIYF. In DNA, the CDR3 is TGCGCCAGCAGCTTGACCAGGGGGCTCTCTGGAAACACCATATATTTT.

This clone was recorded a few times. The V gene is TRBV10-1, the J gene TRBJ1-6, with D perhaps TRBD1 (5 bases). The V end lost 4 bases, the J end lost 5 bases, and 12 bases lay between the germline ends. Germline V gene sequence: CDR1 WNHNN, CDR2 SYGVQD (reference sequence). The CDR3 extends over 15 amino acids. This CDR3 is CASSGGSPNNSPLHF. DNA for the CDR3: TGCGCCAGCAGTGGGGGGTCGCCTAATAATTCACCCCTCCACTTT.

The rearrangement joins TRBV6-2 or TRBV6-3 to TRBJ1-5; a possible D gene is TRBD1 (5 bases). The CDR3 runs to 15 residues. V lost 0 bases and J 2 bases, leaving 8 bases between the germline ends. Per germline, CDR1 MNHEY and CDR2 SVGEGT. Written as DNA, the CDR3 is TGTGCCAGCAGTTACTCGGGGGTCGGCAATCAGCCCCAGCATTTT. It is translated as CASSYSGVGNQPQHF.

The V gene is TRBV9, the J gene TRBJ1-2; the match to TRBD1 covers 9 bases. CDR1 is SGDLS and CDR2 is YYNGEE in the germline V gene. The CDR3 extends over 14 amino acids. V was clipped by 3 bases and J by 8 bases; unmatched bases: 8. This chain's CDR3 is CASSDAQGAGGYTF. CDR3 nucleotides: TGTGCCAGCAGCGACGCACAGGGGGCGGGAGGCTACACCTTC. The complete variable domain, with remaining parts taken from reference TRBV9 and TRBJ1-2, reads DSGVTQTPKHLITATGQRVTLRCSPRSGDLSVYWYQQSLDQGLQFLIQYYNGEERAKGNILERFSAQQFPDLHSELNLSSLELGDSALYFCASSDAQGAGGYTFGSGTRLTVV.

The chain joins TRBV29-1 to TRBJ1-4; maybe TRBD1 (6 bases). This CDR3 has 13 residues. Looked up from germline, CDR1 is SQVTM and CDR2 is ANQGSEA. The V end lost 7 bases, the J end lost 5 bases, and 14 bases lay between the germline ends. CDR3 loop: CSAKGQGNEKLFF. The CDR3 DNA reads TGCAGCGCCAAAGGGCAGGGGAATGAAAAACTGTTTTTT.

This clone was observed once. This chain joins TRBV3-1 (or the pseudogene TRBV3-2) and TRBJ2-3; 9 bases match TRBD2. Germline V gives CDR1 LGHDT, CDR2 YNNKEL (reference sequence). V gave up 4 bases and J gave up 6 bases; unmatched junction bases: 8. There are 15 residues in the CDR3. This CDR3 reads CASSLPAGGHDTQYF. The CDR3 bases are TGTGCCAGCAGCCTCCCAGCGGGGGGTCACGATACGCAGTATTTT.

The J gene is TRBJ2-3, the V gene TRBV19, with a weak D call TRBD1 (6 bases). The CDR3 length is 13 residues. The V gene's germline CDR1 is LNHDA and CDR2 SQIVND (reference sequence). V lost 6 bases to trimming and J lost 2 bases, with 9 bases between them. The CDR3 loop is CASRDRPTDTQYF. DNA of the CDR3: TGTGCCAGTAGGGACAGACCCACAGATACGCAGTATTTT.

The chain joins TRBV19 to TRBJ2-7; 8 nucleotides line up with TRBD1. There are 17 residues in the CDR3. J lost 2 bases, V lost 0 bases, and 9 bases had no gene match. Germline loops: CDR1 LNHDA, CDR2 SQIVND (reference sequence). CDR3 sequence reads: CASSIEVGGDRPYEQYV. The CDR3 DNA reads TGTGCCAGTAGTATAGAAGTAGGAGGGGACAGGCCCTACGAGCAGTACGTC.